The clone carrying this TCR beta chain has just one count. What it binds is unknown. Some clones are missing from TCRdb's copy, which holds only in-frame ones; the method was immunoSEQ multiplex PCR. The table lists around 130,000 clones, 88% of them singletons, with 5.8% in the top ten. Specified time point: blood 2 weeks post-SBRT. The treatment denotes: 15 Gy SBRT to primary tumor, nephrectomy 4 weeks later. Serial blood draws occurred at baseline and 2 and 4 weeks post-SBRT. This record belongs to a study of radiation and T cells in renal cell carcinoma. Study-wide points: Top tumor clonotypes rose in blood 2 weeks post-radiation, then contracted. Without pretreatment biopsies, baseline tumor clonotype presence was undetermined.

The TCR originated in a woman aged 70-85 years with renal cell carcinoma. Material: blood, obtained from a patient whose treatment included radiotherapy and nephrectomy.

CDR3 sequence (DNA): TGTGCCAGCAGTTACAGGCAACTTAATGAAAAACTGTTTTTT. The encoded protein is CASSYRQLNEKLFF. V is TRBV6-6 and J is TRBJ1-4; the D is unclear. CDR1 is MNHNY and CDR2 is SVGAGI in the germline V gene (reference sequence). This CDR3 is built from 14 residues. V was clipped by 2 bases and J by 4 bases, with 8 bases between them.